These 6 T cell receptor beta chains were all obtained from the same sample, sequenced in a study of post-analysis software for immune sequencing data. Study-level results: Patients carried five TRBV segments more frequently than controls did, and TRBV5-6, TRBV5-1 and TRBV20-1 were among them.

These receptors have no identified antigens. Included in the TCR beta cDNA libraries were unique molecular identifiers. TCRdb re-called the PCR reads through MiXCR, storing one row per CDR3 protein. Among roughly 730,000 distinct CDR3 sequences, 30% were seen once, and the ten largest hold 0.56%. Sequenced input: blood. The receptors derive from a girl between 5 and 17 years old with multiple sclerosis.

The chain couples TRBV2 to TRBJ1-2; 10 bases match TRBD1. Germline V gene data show CDR1 as SNHLY and CDR2 as FYNNEI. With V trimmed by 2 bases and J by 8 bases, 5 bases remained unmatched. This CDR3 is 14 amino acids long. The CDR3 spells CASSETGQGHGYTF. The CDR3, as DNA: TGTGCCAGCAGTGAAACGGGACAGGGGCACGGCTACACCTTC.

On this clonotype: Relative to the germline gene, one junction end is altered; a read error may explain this. This rearrangement joins TRBV5-1 to TRBJ1-2; no definite D call. Germline CDR1 reads SGHRS; CDR2 reads YFSETQ. This CDR3 has 14 residues. CDR3 sequence reads: CTSSLDGLNYGYTF. CDR3 nucleotide sequence: TGCACCAGCAGCTTGGACGGTTTGAACTATGGCTACACCTTC.

CDR3 amino acids: CASRSVEYEQFF. The CDR3 nucleotides read TGTGCCAGCAGAAGCGTAGAGTATGAGCAGTTCTTC. The V gene is TRBV6-5, the J gene TRBJ2-1, with D hard to call. Germline CDR1 reads MNHEY; CDR2 reads SVGAGI. V was pared by 6 bases and J by 8 bases, with 11 bases between. The CDR3 covers 12 residues.

This clonotype was seen more than once but under ten times. V is TRBV25-1 and J is TRBJ2-5, with 7 bases that match TRBD2. V shed 4 bases and J 1 base; nucleotides not matched to a gene: 3. Germline values: CDR1 MGHDK, CDR2 SYGVNS. The CDR3 spans 14 residues. Written as DNA, the CDR3 is TGTGCCAGCAGTGTACTAGCGATCCAAGAGACCCAGTACTTC. As protein: CASSVLAIQETQYF.

This clonotype showed up just a few times. This chain joins TRBV10-3 and TRBJ2-5, with a possible D match to TRBD1 (5 bases). The J call is uncertain, as TRBJ2-7 better fits the DNA end. This CDR3 spans 14 amino acids. Germline CDR1 and CDR2: ENHRY and SYGVKD. CDR3 loop: CAIRPGQGRDEQYF. CDR3 coding DNA: TGTGCCATCAGACCGGGCCAGGGAAGGGACGAGCAGTACTTC.

This clonotype was recorded a few times. This chain's CDR3 is CASSPPASGGGETQYF. CDR3 bases: TGCGCCAGCAGCCCGCCGGCCAGCGGGGGTGGAGAGACCCAGTACTTC. This chain joins TRBV5-1 and TRBJ2-5; 8 nucleotides agree with TRBD2. From germline, CDR1 is SGHRS and CDR2 YFSETQ. The CDR3 length is 16 residues. Trimming at V came to 4 bases and at J to 4 bases, leaving 12 bases not matched to a gene.